This passage covers 21 T cell receptor beta chains from one sample sequenced in a study of blood T cell repertoires in COVID-19. The assay was immunoSEQ multiplex PCR, and TCRdb's table has in-frame clones only and misses some. The sample contains roughly 95,000 clones, 75% to 95% of which appear only once. The sample taken for sequencing was peripheral blood. These TCRs come from a woman aged 45-65 years in a cohort sampled during active COVID-19.

This clone was found once. The genes are TRBV3-1 (or the pseudogene TRBV3-2) and TRBJ2-4; D possibly corresponds to TRBD1 (5 bases). V was shortened by 0 bases and J by 9 bases, with 9 bases between the two germline ends. CDR1 is LGHDT, CDR2 YNNKEL, per germline (reference sequence). This CDR3 is built from 13 residues. The CDR3 DNA reads as TGTGCCAGCAGCCAAGATGCCAGGGCCATTCAGTACTTC. Translated: CASSQDARAIQYF.

CDR3: CASRRDRAYEQYF. Here the CDR3 DNA reads TGTGCCAGCAGGAGGGACAGAGCCTACGAGCAGTACTTC. The rearrangement links TRBV2 to TRBJ2-7, with TRBD1 matching 7 bases. Germline V CDR1 and CDR2: SNHLY, FYNNEI. This CDR3 region has 13 residues. V lost 6 bases, J lost 2 bases, and 4 bases stayed unmatched.

This clone was seen a few times. The V and J genes are TRBV3-1 (or the pseudogene TRBV3-2) and TRBJ2-2; D is unresolved. CDR3 length: 15 residues. CDR1 and CDR2 (germline): LGHDT, YNNKEL (reference sequence). Trimming removed 1 base at V and 0 bases at J, with 6 bases between. For the CDR3, the DNA is TGTGCCAGCAGCCAAGGGCACCCGAACACCGGGGAGCTGTTTTTT. Translation gives CASSQGHPNTGELFF.

This chain joins TRBV6-5 and TRBJ2-5; 7 bases line up with TRBD1. This CDR3 region has 13 residues. Germline lookup yields CDR1 MNHEY and CDR2 SVGAGI. Losses at the gene ends were 6 bases for V and 5 bases for J; bases not matched to a gene: 6. The CDR3 protein is CASRTTGMETQYF. As DNA, the CDR3 is TGTGCCAGCAGAACGACAGGGATGGAGACCCAGTACTTC.

The chain is built from TRBV12-5 and TRBJ2-7; TRBD1 matches at 9 bases. The CDR3 is 16 residues long. Trimming at V came to 5 bases and at J to 2 bases, leaving 10 bases not matched to a gene. Germline loops: CDR1 LGHNT, CDR2 FRNRAP. The CDR3 protein is CASGPNRDRATYEQYF. The CDR3 nucleotides read TGTGCTAGTGGTCCCAACCGGGACAGGGCCACCTACGAGCAGTACTTC.

The chain couples TRBV7-6 to TRBJ1-1, with TRBD1 matching 9 bases. This CDR3 spans 19 amino acids. With 1 base clipped from V and 6 bases from J, the junction kept 18 bases outside the gene matches. Germline assignment: CDR1 SGHVS and CDR2 FNYEAQ. CDR3: CASSLVGHETGGIYAEAFF. The CDR3 bases are TGTGCCAGCAGCTTAGTGGGCCACGAGACAGGGGGAATTTACGCTGAAGCTTTCTTT.

The chain has TRBV6-5 and TRBJ2-7, with TRBD1 matching 8 bases. The CDR3 spans 13 residues. Germline loops: CDR1 MNHEY, CDR2 SVGAGI. V trimming: 5 bases; J trimming: 3 bases; junction bases outside the gene matches: 3. CDR3 in DNA: TGTGCCAGCAGTCGGGACAGGATCTACGAGCAGTACTTC. It codes for CASSRDRIYEQYF.

In its sample, this clone was seen once. The gene calls are TRBV18 and TRBJ1-5, with D perhaps TRBD1 (6 bases). Trimming pared 4 bases from V and 8 bases from J, leaving 18 bases between. There are 15 residues in the CDR3. The germline gives CDR1 KGHSH, CDR2 LQKENI. CDR3: CASSHATGKPEPQHF. CDR3 coding DNA: TGTGCCAGCTCACACGCCACAGGGAAACCAGAGCCCCAGCATTTT.

The chain joins TRBV20-1 to TRBJ1-6; TRBD1 matches at 9 bases. The CDR3 sequence is 15 residues long. Germline V lookup: CDR1 DFQATT, CDR2 SNEGSKA (reference sequence). Trimming at V came to 3 bases and at J to 9 bases, leaving 9 bases not matched to a gene. The CDR3 bases are TGCAGTGCTAGTTTAACAACAGGGGGCTTTTCACCCCTCCACTTT. Protein sequence: CSASLTTGGFSPLHF.

V gene TRBV12-3 or TRBV12-4 combines with J gene TRBJ2-1; a possible D gene is TRBD2 (6 bases). The CDR3 contains 13 residues. The V end was cut by 2 bases, the J end by 12 bases, with 14 bases between. This CDR3 is CASSLLPGAVQFF. The DNA for the CDR3 is TGTGCCAGCAGTTTACTTCCGGGAGCGGTGCAGTTCTTC.

The chain joins TRBV5-1 to TRBJ2-7; 7 nucleotides agree with TRBD1. Germline CDR1 and CDR2: SGHRS and YFSETQ. The CDR3 consists of 14 residues. Trimming at V came to 3 bases and at J to 7 bases, leaving 10 bases not matched to a gene. The CDR3 DNA reads TGCGCCAGCAGCTCAACGTTACAGGGGTGGGAGCAGTACTTC. It translates to CASSSTLQGWEQYF.

The chain has TRBV23-1 and TRBJ2-4; 7 nucleotides agree with TRBD2. TRBV23-1 is an open reading frame, and its role is uncertain. V was pared by 0 bases and J by 0 bases, with 11 bases of the junction left unmatched. This CDR3 contains 19 residues. The CDR3 coding sequence is TGCGCCAGCAGTCAATCCGGGGAGGGGCCGTTAAAAGCCAAAAACATTCAGTACTTC. Protein sequence: CASSQSGEGPLKAKNIQYF.

The CDR3 DNA sequence: TGTGCCAGCAAGGGGGCCCATCAGCCCCAGCATTTT. This gives the protein CASKGAHQPQHF. The chain employs TRBV2 and TRBJ1-5, with TRBD1 matching 7 bases. CDR1 is SNHLY and CDR2 is FYNNEI in the germline V gene. With V trimmed by 7 bases and J by 5 bases, 2 bases remained unmatched. This CDR3 contains 12 residues.

This clone was seen once. This sequence joins TRBV4-1 and TRBJ2-7; 10 nucleotides agree with TRBD1. The CDR3 has 15 residues. V dropped 4 bases and J dropped 0; count of bases not matched to a gene: 3. CDR1 and CDR2 from the germline V gene are MGHRA and YSYEKL. The chain's CDR3 is CASSLTGGGSYEQYF. In DNA, the CDR3 is TGCGCCAGCAGCCTGACAGGGGGCGGCTCCTACGAGCAGTACTTC.

The chain carries TRBV5-1 and TRBJ2-5; 7 nucleotides line up with TRBD1. Germline V gene data show CDR1 as SGHRS and CDR2 as YFSETQ. CDR3 length: 14 residues. J gave up 5 bases and V 4 bases, and 8 bases lay outside the gene matches. The CDR3 sequence is CASSTGQLGETQYF. The CDR3 DNA follows: TGCGCCAGCAGCACGGGACAGCTTGGGGAGACCCAGTACTTC.

The chain joins TRBV27 to TRBJ2-7, with D possibly TRBD1 on 7 matching bases. The CDR3 totals 13 residues. The V end lost 3 bases, the J end lost 3 bases, and 9 bases lay between the germline ends. In germline, CDR1 is MNHEY, CDR2 SMNVEV (reference sequence). The CDR3 bases are TGTGCCAGCAGTTTTCAGGGGGGCTACGAGCAGTACTTC. Residues: CASSFQGGYEQYF.

The gene calls are TRBV15 and TRBJ2-2; perhaps TRBD2 as D (6 bases). Germline CDR1 is LNHNV and CDR2 is YYDKDF (reference sequence). The CDR3 runs to 17 residues. V lost 0 bases to trimming and J lost 5 bases, with 16 bases between them. CDR3 sequence: CATSRDRGTARTGELFF. CDR3 DNA: TGTGCCACCAGCAGAGACCGCGGGACTGCAAGGACCGGGGAGCTGTTTTTT.

The genes are TRBV30 and TRBJ1-5; 7 positions match TRBD1. After removal of 0 bases from V and 6 bases from J, the junction contained 5 bases not matched to a gene. This CDR3 has 14 residues. Germline V gene lookup returns CDR1 GTSNPN and CDR2 SVGIG (reference sequence). CDR3 amino acids: CAWSVLTGSQPQHF. The CDR3 DNA reads TGTGCCTGGAGTGTACTGACAGGGTCTCAGCCCCAGCATTTT. Together with reference TRBV30 and TRBJ1-5, the CDR3 gives the full variable domain: SQTIHQWPATLVQPVGSPLSLECTVEGTSNPNLYWYRQAAGRGLQLLFYSVGIGQISSEVPQNLSASRPQDRQFILSSKKLLLSDSGFYLCAWSVLTGSQPQHFGDGTRLSIL.

The J gene is TRBJ2-3, the V gene TRBV12-2; the D segment call TRBD2 is taken from the table without a DNA check. TRBV12-2 is a listed pseudogene. This CDR3 comprises 14 residues. The CDR3 region is CASRLGGDTDTQYF. Written as DNA, the CDR3 is TGTGCAAGTCGCTTAGGCGGCGACACAGATACGCAGTATTTT.

The V call is TRBV11-2, the J call TRBJ1-1; D is ambiguous. CDR1 SGHAT and CDR2 FQNNGV come from the germline V gene. Trimming left V 9 bases short and J 0 bases short, with 14 bases between. The CDR3 consists of 14 residues. CDR3 coding DNA: TGTGCCAGTGCAGTCCCTCCAATGAACACTGAAGCTTTCTTT. This codes for CASAVPPMNTEAFF.

A single count supports this clone. The genes are TRBV19 and TRBJ2-7; possibly TRBD1 for D (5 bases). The CDR3 runs to 15 residues. CDR1 LNHDA and CDR2 SQIVND come from the germline V gene (reference sequence). V lost 5 bases to trimming and J lost 4 bases, with 18 bases between them. The DNA for the CDR3 is TGTGCCAGTAGTCCCCTTAGTGACCCAGGGTACGAGCAGTACTTC. Protein: CASSPLSDPGYEQYF.